This TCR beta chain came from a study of patients and donors after allogeneic stem cell transplantation (dated by TCRdb to about 2020). The CDR3 covers 14 residues, taking in both the cysteine and the phenylalanine. Of the read, only the CDR3 DNA is kept; its 42 bases are in frame from base 1. CDR1 is given as KGHDR and CDR2 as SFDVKD, both from the germline V gene. V loses 5 bases, J loses 1 base, and the germline ends lie 11 bases apart. Only a few counts were recorded for this clonotype. Its antigen remains unidentified. The input lacks base qualities; no much larger clone sits a single base away. Library preparation was by RT-PCR. The run used a NextSeq 550. TCRdb trimmed public reads at Q25 via fastp, called clones via MiXCR and kept in-frame beta chains. Every CDR3 protein is listed once, alongside the most common genes and DNA of its rows. In all, the sample holds under 200,000 distinct CDR3 sequences, and around 28% of those were seen once. Jointly, the top ten make up about 3.3% of the sample.

The chain couples TRBV24-1 to TRBJ2-7; the D gene is possibly TRBD2, with 5 bases matching. This clonotype was sampled from a human donor who was either an allogeneic HSCT recipient or a stem cell or donor lymphocyte infusion donor (not recorded which). It is not recorded whose cells these are; they may come from a transplant donor. The material sequenced was blood, either unsorted or a sorted T cell fraction (not recorded which). CDR3 region: CATSVGRDSYEQYF. In nucleotide form, the sequence is TGTGCCACCAGTGTTGGCCGGGATTCCTACGAGCAGTACTTC.